This T cell receptor beta chain was found in a study of blood T cells in healthy people across ages. Study context: Template-switching capture recovered about one barcoded beta molecule per two T cells.

The donors, all healthy, were Caucasians living in Russia, aged about 6 to 90. Study observations and caveats: Possibly confounding the expanded clonotype changes was the fact that donor CMV status was unknown. Significant beta diversity loss was already apparent by age roughly 40, declining roughly linearly.

Primed by a sample-barcoded 5' primer and a J-beta primer mix, a second PCR proceeded for about 6 to 11 cycles. One entry per CDR3 protein results from TCRdb running MiXCR on the 5' RACE reads. The sample carries around 1,800,000 distinct CDR3 sequences, about 39% recorded once. V lost 5 bases to trimming and J lost 9 bases, with 11 bases between them. There are 12 residues in the CDR3. Germline V CDR1 and CDR2: SGHAT, FQNNGV. This clonotype was detected a few times. Its matching antigen is unknown. This TCR derives from a human donor in good health. The chain recombines TRBV11-2 with TRBJ2-1; D is unresolved. Source material: blood. CDR3 coding DNA: TGTGCCAGCAGCCATCATAGATCTGAGCAGTTCTTC. Its protein product is CASSHHRSEQFF.